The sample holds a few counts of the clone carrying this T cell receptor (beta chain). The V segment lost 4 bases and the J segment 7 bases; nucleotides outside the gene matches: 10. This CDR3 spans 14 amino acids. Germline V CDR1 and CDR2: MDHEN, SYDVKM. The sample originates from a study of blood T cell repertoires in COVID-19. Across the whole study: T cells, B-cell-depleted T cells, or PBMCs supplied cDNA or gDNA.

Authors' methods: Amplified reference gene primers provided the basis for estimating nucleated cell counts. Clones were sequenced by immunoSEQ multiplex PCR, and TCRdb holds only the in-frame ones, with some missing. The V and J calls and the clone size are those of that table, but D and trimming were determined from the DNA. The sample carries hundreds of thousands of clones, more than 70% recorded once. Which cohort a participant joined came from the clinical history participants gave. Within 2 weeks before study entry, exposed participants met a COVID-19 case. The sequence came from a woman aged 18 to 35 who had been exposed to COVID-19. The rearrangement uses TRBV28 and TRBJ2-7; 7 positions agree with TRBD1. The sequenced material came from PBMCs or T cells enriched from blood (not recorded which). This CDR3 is CASSSGTVLREQYF. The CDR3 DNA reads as TGTGCCAGCAGTTCTGGGACAGTACTGCGGGAGCAGTACTTC.